The clone carrying this T cell receptor (beta chain) occurred many times. Both iRepertoire HTBI primers and Arm-PCR of CDR3 regions were used to build the TCR beta libraries. TCRdb reprocessed the multiplex PCR reads via MiXCR and lists one record per CDR3 protein. The sample has just over 600,000 distinct CDR3 sequences; approximately 15% are singletons. This entry is derived from a study of regulatory T cells in long-lasting Graves disease. This CDR3 region has 14 residues. Germline trimming cut 5 bases from V and 11 bases from J; bases unmatched to any gene: 16. Germline loops: CDR1 DFQATT, CDR2 SNEGSKA (reference sequence). Specified time point: newly diagnosed GD, antithyroid drugs for less than 3 months. The TCR library was prepared using RNA isolated from PBMCs. These data are also associated with another study on T cells in Graves' hyperthyroidism and ophthalmopathy. Per that study: Most clonotypes expanded in the thyroid (above 0.001) were also present in blood.

This clonotype was obtained from a woman under 40 with Graves disease. Source: peripheral blood mononuclear cells (PBMCs), taken at new diagnosis, from a patient treated with antithyroid drugs. This chain connects TRBV20-1 to TRBJ1-1, with 8 bases fitting TRBD1. CDR3 in DNA: TGCAGTGCTGAGGGGGGGACAGGCTTTTTGAGGGCTTTCTTT. Protein: CSAEGGTGFLRAFF.